This T cell receptor (beta chain) came from a study of T cells in Graves' hyperthyroidism and ophthalmopathy. Study-wide results and limits: The majority of expanded thyroid clonotypes above 0.001 also appeared in blood.

The germline V and J ends were trimmed by 0 bases and 0 bases, with 5 bases remaining between them. The CDR3 loop spans 13 amino acids. Germline loops: CDR1 DFQATT, CDR2 SNEGSKA (reference sequence). Amplified TCR beta CDR3 regions came from RNA transcripts. HTBI primers were the set used in a first-round RT-PCR of the TCR CDR3. TCRdb processed the multiplex PCR reads anew with MiXCR; each CDR3 protein has one entry. The table shows 550,000 to 700,000 distinct CDR3 sequences, with roughly 46% occurring only once. Any patient presenting with uncontrolled infection, other autoimmune disease, pregnancy or lactation was left out. This clonotype was detected ten times or more. Its antigen is as yet unknown.

Sample: peripheral blood or thyroid tissue (not recorded which). This clonotype originated in an adult woman with Graves' disease, either hyperthyroidism or ophthalmopathy (not recorded which). V usage is TRBV20-1 and J usage is TRBJ1-1; D unclear. CDR3 protein: CSAREGMNTEAFF. In DNA, the CDR3 is TGCAGTGCTAGAGAAGGGATGAACACTGAAGCTTTCTTT.